This is a list of T cell receptor beta chains from one sample in a study of cytomegalovirus exposure and HLA in healthy donors. Assay used: immunoSEQ multiplex PCR; TCRdb lists only in-frame clones, some missing. The top ten hold roughly 3% of the sample, which has around 92,000 clones, about four fifths seen once. The source material was PBMCs. The receptors derive from a female donor in good health and CMV-seropositive. Each CDR3 is given without its conserved first and last residue. Each record gives: V gene, CDR3 protein.

v_gene: TRBV28; CDR3aa: ASSLNSGGRYEQY
v_gene: TRBV29-1; CDR3aa: SVERQGGTEAF
v_gene: TRBV6-6; CDR3aa: ASKLQGMNTEAF
v_gene: TRBV30; CDR3aa: AWSVSGGWGEKLF
v_gene: TRBV11-2; CDR3aa: ASSFNRAADTQY
v_gene: TRBV23-1; CDR3aa: ASLGDPNYGYT
v_gene: TRBV5-1; CDR3aa: ASSLLQHTGELF
v_gene: TRBV9; CDR3aa: ASSARQGSGNEQF
v_gene: TRBV4-2; CDR3aa: ASSETSGGDYNEQF
v_gene: TRBV4-1; CDR3aa: ASSQVGEHSPLH
v_gene: TRBV5-1; CDR3aa: ASSLVGTTDNEQF
v_gene: TRBV2; CDR3aa: ASNWARGGQETQY
v_gene: TRBV5-4; CDR3aa: ASRQDRGNSPLH
v_gene: TRBV28; CDR3aa: ASSLPGQPSTDTQY
v_gene: TRBV14; CDR3aa: ASSQGALSGEQY
v_gene: TRBV5-1; CDR3aa: ASSYILQPGGTEAF
v_gene: TRBV6-5; CDR3aa: ASSTGWGGNQPQH
v_gene: TRBV6-5; CDR3aa: ASSARDNEQF
v_gene: TRBV6-1; CDR3aa: ASNPGEPNEQF
v_gene: TRBV7-2; CDR3aa: ASSLGRDRVGLLF
v_gene: TRBV6-5; CDR3aa: ASSSVTGELF
v_gene: TRBV28; CDR3aa: ASSLGVMNTEAF
v_gene: TRBV10-3; CDR3aa: AIIGQGDYGYT
v_gene: TRBV18; CDR3aa: ASSRGLAGVNTGELF
v_gene: TRBV4-1; CDR3aa: ASSQDRGGRQETQY
v_gene: TRBV6-1; CDR3aa: ASSELWEGGEQY
v_gene: TRBV10-3; CDR3aa: AISGVNTEAF
v_gene: TRBV5-6; CDR3aa: ASRSLALYEQY
v_gene: TRBV30; CDR3aa: ASRTGNEADTQY
v_gene: TRBV7-2; CDR3aa: ASSWRASGFYEQY
v_gene: TRBV15; CDR3aa: ATSSPGTGIGTEAF
v_gene: TRBV6-5; CDR3aa: ASRSGGGQPQH
v_gene: TRBV9; CDR3aa: ASSPRRTGETEAF
v_gene: TRBV7-3; CDR3aa: ASSLLSTDTQY
v_gene: TRBV6-5; CDR3aa: ASRRTSGRVHEQF
v_gene: TRBV2; CDR3aa: ASKIQGQTYEQY
v_gene: TRBV10-1; CDR3aa: ASSEAPGSGETQY
v_gene: TRBV28; CDR3aa: ASSFPGGLWDSPLH
v_gene: TRBV4-2; CDR3aa: ASSPSRGGIYNEQF
v_gene: TRBV4-1; CDR3aa: ASSQGDPTSGRAYEQY
v_gene: TRBV4-2; CDR3aa: ASSQDQAGGYT
v_gene: TRBV30; CDR3aa: AWSSRRAPYNEQF
v_gene: TRBV30; CDR3aa: AWRVLAGRKNEQF
v_gene: TRBV28; CDR3aa: ASSQGTGFSRPD
v_gene: TRBV30; CDR3aa: AWKGESPLH
v_gene: TRBV10-2; CDR3aa: ASRNRDNTEAF
v_gene: TRBV21-1; CDR3aa: ASSSHRGPYFPSGELF
v_gene: TRBV4-3; CDR3aa: ASSPGTVGGTEAF
v_gene: TRBV4-1; CDR3aa: ASSQTSGGLSDTQY
v_gene: TRBV6-4; CDR3aa: ASSEYRGSEAF
v_gene: TRBV30; CDR3aa: AWSVKNTIY
v_gene: TRBV4-3; CDR3aa: ASSQEETSGVLSSTDTQY
v_gene: TRBV28; CDR3aa: ASEGGDTDTQY
v_gene: TRBV10-3; CDR3aa: AIRDIGTGELF
v_gene: TRBV5-1; CDR3aa: ASSLATDTQY